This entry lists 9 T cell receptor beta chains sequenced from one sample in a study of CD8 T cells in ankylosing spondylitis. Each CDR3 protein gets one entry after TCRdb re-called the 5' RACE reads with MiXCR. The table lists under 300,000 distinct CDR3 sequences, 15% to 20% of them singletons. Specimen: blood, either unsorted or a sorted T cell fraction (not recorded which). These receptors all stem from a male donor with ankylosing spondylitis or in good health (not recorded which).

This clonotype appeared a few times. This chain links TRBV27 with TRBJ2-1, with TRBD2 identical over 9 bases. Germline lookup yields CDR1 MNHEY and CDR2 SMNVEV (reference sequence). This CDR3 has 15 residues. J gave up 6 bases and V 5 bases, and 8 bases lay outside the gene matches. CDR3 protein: CASSMGLAGSNEQFF. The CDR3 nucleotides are TGTGCCAGCAGTATGGGGCTAGCGGGAAGCAATGAGCAGTTCTTC.

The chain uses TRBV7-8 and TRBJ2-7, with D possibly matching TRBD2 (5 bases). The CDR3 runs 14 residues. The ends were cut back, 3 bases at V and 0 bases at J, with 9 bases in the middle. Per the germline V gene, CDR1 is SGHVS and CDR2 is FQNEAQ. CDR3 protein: CASSFPTISYEQYF. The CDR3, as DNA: TGTGCCAGCAGCTTTCCGACTATCTCCTACGAGCAGTACTTC.

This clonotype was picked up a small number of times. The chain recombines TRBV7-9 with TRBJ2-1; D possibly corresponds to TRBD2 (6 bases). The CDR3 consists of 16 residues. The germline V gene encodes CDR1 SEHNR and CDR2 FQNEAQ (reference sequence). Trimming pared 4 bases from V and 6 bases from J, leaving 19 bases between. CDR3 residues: CASSWSQVRAGNEQFF. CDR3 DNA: TGTGCCAGCAGCTGGTCCCAGGTCCGAGCGGGCAATGAGCAGTTCTTC.

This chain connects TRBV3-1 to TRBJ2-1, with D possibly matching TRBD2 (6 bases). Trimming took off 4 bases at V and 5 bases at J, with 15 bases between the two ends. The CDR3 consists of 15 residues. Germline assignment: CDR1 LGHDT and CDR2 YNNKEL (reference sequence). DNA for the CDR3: TGTGCCAGCAGCCCTAAGCGGAGGGAGCACAATGAGCAGTTCTTC. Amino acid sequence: CASSPKRREHNEQFF.

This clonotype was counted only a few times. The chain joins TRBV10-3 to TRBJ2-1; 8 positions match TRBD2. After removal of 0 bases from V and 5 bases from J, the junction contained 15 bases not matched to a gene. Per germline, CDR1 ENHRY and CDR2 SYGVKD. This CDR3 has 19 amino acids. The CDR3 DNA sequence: TGTGCCATCAGTGAGTCGGGATCGTGGAGCGGGAGAATCGACAATGAGCAGTTCTTC. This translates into CAISESGSWSGRIDNEQFF.

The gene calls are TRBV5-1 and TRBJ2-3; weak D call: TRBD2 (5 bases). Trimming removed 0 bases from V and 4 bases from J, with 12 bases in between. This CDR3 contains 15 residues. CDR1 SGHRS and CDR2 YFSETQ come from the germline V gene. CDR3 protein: CASSLGAGPADTQYF. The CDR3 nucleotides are TGCGCCAGCAGCTTGGGTGCGGGCCCCGCAGATACGCAGTATTTT.

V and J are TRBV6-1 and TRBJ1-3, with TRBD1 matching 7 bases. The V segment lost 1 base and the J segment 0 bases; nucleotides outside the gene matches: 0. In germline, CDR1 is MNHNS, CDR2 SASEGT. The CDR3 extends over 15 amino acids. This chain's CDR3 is CASSEEGASGNTIYF. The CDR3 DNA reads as TGTGCCAGCAGTGAAGAGGGGGCCTCTGGAAACACCATATATTTT.

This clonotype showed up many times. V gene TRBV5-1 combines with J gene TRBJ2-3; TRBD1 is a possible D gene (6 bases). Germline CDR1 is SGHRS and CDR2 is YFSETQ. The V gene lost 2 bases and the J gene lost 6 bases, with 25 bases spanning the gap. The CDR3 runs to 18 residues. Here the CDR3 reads CASSLSPPGAREGDTQYF. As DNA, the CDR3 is TGCGCCAGCAGCTTAAGTCCCCCAGGGGCACGGGAAGGGGATACGCAGTATTTT.

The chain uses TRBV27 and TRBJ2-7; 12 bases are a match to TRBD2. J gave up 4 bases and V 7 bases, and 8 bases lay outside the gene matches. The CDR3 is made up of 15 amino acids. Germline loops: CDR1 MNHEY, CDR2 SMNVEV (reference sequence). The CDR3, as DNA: TGTGCCAGCATCCTTCGGCTAGCGGGAGGGTACGAGCAGTACTTC. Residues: CASILRLAGGYEQYF.